This T cell receptor beta chain was sequenced for a study of blood T cells in healthy people across ages. The J segment lost 6 bases and the V segment lost 7 bases, leaving 10 bases of the junction unmatched. Germline-derived CDR1 and CDR2 are DFQATT and SNEGSKA (reference sequence). The CDR3 totals 13 residues. Alongside a J-beta primer mix, a sample-barcoded 5' primer served in a second PCR lasting about 7 to 12 cycles. A 12-random-nucleotide template-switch adaptor tagged each cDNA molecule. TCRdb re-called the 5' RACE reads with MiXCR, one entry per CDR3 protein. The sample contains fewer than 2,000,000 distinct CDR3 sequences, approximately 32% of which appear only once.

This receptor was identified in a woman aged 30 to 39 in good health. V usage is TRBV20-1 and J usage is TRBJ1-1; 8 bases align to TRBD1. The sequenced material came from blood. CDR3 protein: CSVASGGASEAFF. The CDR3 coding sequence is TGCAGTGTCGCGTCAGGGGGCGCCTCTGAAGCTTTCTTT.